The entry that follows covers one T cell receptor (beta chain) sequence. Its antigen is not known. The data stem from a study of response to subunit inactivated influenza vaccine. Broader study findings: New T cells are recruited in small numbers by each seasonal influenza vaccination, according to the authors' suggestion.

V lost 7 bases and J lost 5; bases outside the gene matches: 7. CDR1 is MDHEN and CDR2 is SYDVKM in the germline V gene. CDR3 length: 14 residues. TCRdb processed the RT-PCR reads anew with MiXCR; each CDR3 protein has one entry. The sample shows 450,000 to 500,000 distinct CDR3 sequences, over 9.5% of them seen only once. Sequencing was performed on PBMCs from blood, taken about 40 days after vaccination. This sequence originates from a man aged 50 or older who received an inactivated influenza vaccine. V and J are TRBV28 and TRBJ2-2; 7 bases line up with TRBD2. Written as DNA, the CDR3 is TGTGCCAGCAATCCGTCCGGGGGGACCGGGGAGCTGTTTTTT. It translates to CASNPSGGTGELFF. Supplemented by reference TRBV28 and TRBJ2-2, the full variable domain reads DVKVTQSSRYLVKRTGEKVFLECVQDMDHENMFWYRQDPGLGLRLIYFSYDVKMKEKGDIPEGYSVSREKKERFSLILESASTNQTSMYLCASNPSGGTGELFFGEGSRLTVL.